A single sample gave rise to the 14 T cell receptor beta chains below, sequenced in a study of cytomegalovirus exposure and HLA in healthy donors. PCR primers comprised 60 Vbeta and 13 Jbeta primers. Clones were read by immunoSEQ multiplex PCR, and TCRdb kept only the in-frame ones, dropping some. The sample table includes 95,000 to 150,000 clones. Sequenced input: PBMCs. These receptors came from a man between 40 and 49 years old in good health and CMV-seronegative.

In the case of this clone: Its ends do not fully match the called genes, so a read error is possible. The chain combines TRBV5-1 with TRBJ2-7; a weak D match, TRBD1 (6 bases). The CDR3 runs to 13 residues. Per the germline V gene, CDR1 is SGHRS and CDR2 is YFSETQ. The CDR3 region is CASSFKGEHVLDF. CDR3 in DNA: TGCGCCAGCAGCTTCAAGGGGGAGCACGTTTTGGACTTC. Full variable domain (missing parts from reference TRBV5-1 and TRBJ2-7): KAGVTQTPRYLIKTRGQQVTLSCSPISGHRSVSWYQQTPGQGLQFLFEYFSETQRNKGNFPGRFSGRQFSNSRSEMNVSTLELGDSALYLCASSFKGEHVLDFGPGTRLTVT.

The CDR3 here is CASSELQTFLQGYTF. CDR3 DNA: TGTGCCAGCAGTGAACTACAGACCTTCCTGCAGGGCTACACCTTC. The rearrangement links TRBV6-1 to TRBJ1-2; the D is unclear. CDR3 length equals 15 residues. V shed 2 bases and J shed 8 bases, with 18 bases lying between them. Germline values: CDR1 MNHNS, CDR2 SASEGT.

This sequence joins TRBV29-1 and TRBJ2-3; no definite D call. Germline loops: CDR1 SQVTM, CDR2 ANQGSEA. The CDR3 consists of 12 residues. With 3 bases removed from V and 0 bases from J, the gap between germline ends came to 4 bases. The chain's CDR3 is CSVEASTDTQYF. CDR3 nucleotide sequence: TGCAGCGTTGAGGCTAGCACAGATACGCAGTATTTT.

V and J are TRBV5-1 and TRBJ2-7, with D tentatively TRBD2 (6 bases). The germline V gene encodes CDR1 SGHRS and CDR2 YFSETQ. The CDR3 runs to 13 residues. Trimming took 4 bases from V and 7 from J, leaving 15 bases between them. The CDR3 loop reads CASSPGLGREQYF. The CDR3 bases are TGCGCCAGCAGCCCGGGACTGGGAAGGGAGCAGTACTTC.

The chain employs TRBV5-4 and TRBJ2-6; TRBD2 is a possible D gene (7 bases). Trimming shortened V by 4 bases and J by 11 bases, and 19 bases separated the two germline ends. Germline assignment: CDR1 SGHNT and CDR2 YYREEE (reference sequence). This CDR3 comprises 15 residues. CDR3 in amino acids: CASSGGGSIPHVLTF. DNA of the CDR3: TGTGCCAGCAGCGGGGGCGGGAGTATCCCCCACGTCCTGACTTTC.

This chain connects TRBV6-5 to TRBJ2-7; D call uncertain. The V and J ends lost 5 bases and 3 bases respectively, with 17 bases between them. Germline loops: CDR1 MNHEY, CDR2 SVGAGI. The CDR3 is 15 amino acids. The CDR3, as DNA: TGTGCCAGCAGTCGTCCATCAGCAGGAAACTACGAGCAGTACTTC. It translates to CASSRPSAGNYEQYF.

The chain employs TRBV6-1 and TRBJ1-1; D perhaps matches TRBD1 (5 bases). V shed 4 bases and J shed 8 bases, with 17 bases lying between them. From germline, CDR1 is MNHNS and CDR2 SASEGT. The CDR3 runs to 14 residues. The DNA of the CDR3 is TGTGCCAGCAGTGCCATCCGGGACTTAAAGGAAGCTTTCTTT. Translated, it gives CASSAIRDLKEAFF.

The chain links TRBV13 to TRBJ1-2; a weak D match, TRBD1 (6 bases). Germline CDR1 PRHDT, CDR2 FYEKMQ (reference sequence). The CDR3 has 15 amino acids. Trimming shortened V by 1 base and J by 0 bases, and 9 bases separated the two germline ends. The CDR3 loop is CASSLDGQTNYGYTF. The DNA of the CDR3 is TGTGCCAGCAGCTTAGATGGACAGACTAACTATGGCTACACCTTC.

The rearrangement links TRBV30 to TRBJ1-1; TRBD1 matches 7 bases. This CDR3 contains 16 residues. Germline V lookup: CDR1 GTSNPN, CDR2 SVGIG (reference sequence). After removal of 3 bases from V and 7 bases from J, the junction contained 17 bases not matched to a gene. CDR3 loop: CAWSHPSGTVRREAFF. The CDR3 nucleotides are TGTGCCTGGAGCCACCCCTCCGGGACAGTACGCCGTGAAGCTTTCTTT. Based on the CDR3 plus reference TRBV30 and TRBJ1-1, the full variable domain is SQTIHQWPATLVQPVGSPLSLECTVEGTSNPNLYWYRQAAGRGLQLLFYSVGIGQISSEVPQNLSASRPQDRQFILSSKKLLLSDSGFYLCAWSHPSGTVRREAFFGQGTRLTVV.

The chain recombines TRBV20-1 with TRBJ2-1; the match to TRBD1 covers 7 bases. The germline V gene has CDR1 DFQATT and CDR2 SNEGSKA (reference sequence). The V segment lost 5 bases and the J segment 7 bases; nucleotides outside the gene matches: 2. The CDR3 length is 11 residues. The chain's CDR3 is CSAEQGNEQFF. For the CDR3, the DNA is TGCAGTGCTGAACAGGGGAATGAGCAGTTCTTC.

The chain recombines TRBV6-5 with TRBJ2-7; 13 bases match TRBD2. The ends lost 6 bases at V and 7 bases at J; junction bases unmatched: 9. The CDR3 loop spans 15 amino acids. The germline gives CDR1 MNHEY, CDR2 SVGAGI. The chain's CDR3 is CASRPGLAGVREQYF. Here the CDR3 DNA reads TGTGCCAGCAGACCCGGACTAGCGGGAGTGCGAGAGCAGTACTTC.

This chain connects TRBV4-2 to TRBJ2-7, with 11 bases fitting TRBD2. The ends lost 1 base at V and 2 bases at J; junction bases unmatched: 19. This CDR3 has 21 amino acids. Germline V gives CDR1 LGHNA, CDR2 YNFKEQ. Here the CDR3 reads CASSQAGQGSRPSGRPYEQYF. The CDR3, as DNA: TGTGCCAGCAGCCAAGCCGGACAGGGGTCACGACCTAGCGGGAGGCCCTACGAGCAGTACTTC.

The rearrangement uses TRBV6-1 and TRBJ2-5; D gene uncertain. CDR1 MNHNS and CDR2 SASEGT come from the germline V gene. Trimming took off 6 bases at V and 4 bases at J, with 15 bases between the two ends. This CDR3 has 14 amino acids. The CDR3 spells CASSLGRSGETQYF. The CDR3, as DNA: TGTGCCAGCAGCCTGGGTAGGTCGGGAGAGACCCAGTACTTC.

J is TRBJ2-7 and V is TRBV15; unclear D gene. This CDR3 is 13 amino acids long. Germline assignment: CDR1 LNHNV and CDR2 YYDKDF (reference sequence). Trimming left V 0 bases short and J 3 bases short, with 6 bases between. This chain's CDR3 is CATSREVSYEQYF. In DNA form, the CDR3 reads TGTGCCACCAGCAGAGAGGTCAGCTACGAGCAGTACTTC.